A selection of T cell receptor beta chains follows, all from one sample in a study of T cell repertoires in cytomegalovirus infection. TCRdb recomputed calls from the reads with MiXCR, one row per CDR3 protein. The sample has 250,000 to 300,000 distinct CDR3 sequences; roughly 9% are singletons. The sequencing input was PBMCs. These receptors all stem from a human donor in good health (CMV status not recorded). Some clones in this sample may be carry-over from other donors' samples. CDR3s include the opening cysteine and the closing phenylalanine or tryptophan. A D gene is named only where the DNA matches it firmly. For some rows the clone size is stated as once, few or many, or as a class when expanded; others skip it.

j_call d_call clone_size v_call cdr3_aa cdr3_nt
TRBJ1-1 NA few TRBV7-2 CASSLARENEAFF TGTGCCAGCAGCTTAGCGCGGGAGAACGAAGCTTTCTTT
TRBJ2-1 TRBD1 NA TRBV11-2 CASSLRRQGAKVYNEQFF TGTGCCAGCAGCTTAAGGAGACAGGGGGCGAAGGTGTACAATGAGCAGTTCTTC
TRBJ2-5 NA few TRBV7-2 CASRGFSKEETQYF TGTGCCAGCCGAGGGTTCTCCAAAGAGGAGACCCAGTACTTC
TRBJ1-6 TRBD1 many TRBV7-2 CASRTTGTGVYFWSPLHF TGTGCCAGCAGAACTACCGGGACAGGGGTATATTTTTGGTCACCCCTCCACTTT
TRBJ1-2 NA many TRBV7-2 CASSLAWLTETNYGYTF TGTGCCAGCAGCTTAGCGTGGTTGACAGAAACCAACTATGGCTACACCTTC
TRBJ2-7 NA many TRBV7-2 CASSLALNSYEQYF TGTGCCAGCAGCTTAGCGTTGAATAGCTACGAGCAGTACTTC
TRBJ2-3 TRBD1 many TRBV20-1 CSASPRGDTQYF TGCAGTGCTAGCCCCAGGGGGGATACGCAGTATTTT
TRBJ2-2 NA few TRBV20-1 CSASGVPTGELFF TGCAGTGCTAGTGGGGTCCCAACTGGGGAGCTGTTTTTT
TRBJ1-1 NA few TRBV29-1 CSVERGKTEAFF TGCAGCGTTGAACGGGGTAAGACTGAAGCTTTCTTT
TRBJ1-1 NA many TRBV7-2 CASKLGGAGTEAFF TGTGCCAGCAAACTGGGGGGCGCGGGCACTGAAGCTTTCTTT
TRBJ1-1 NA many TRBV6-2/TRBV6-3 CASSPFRANTEAFF TGTGCCAGCAGTCCCTTCCGGGCGAACACTGAAGCTTTCTTT
TRBJ1-5 NA NA TRBV28 CAITTGGYQPQHF TGTGCCATCACGACAGGCGGGTATCAGCCCCAGCATTTT
TRBJ1-2 NA NA TRBV12-3/TRBV12-4 CANNNRANYGYTF TGTGCCAACAACAACAGGGCCAACTATGGCTACACCTTC
TRBJ2-7 NA NA TRBV28 CASSLVSGEQYF TGTGCCAGCAGTTTAGTATCCGGGGAGCAGTACTTC
TRBJ1-1 NA NA TRBV11-3 CASSSAASGTEAFF TGTGCCAGCAGCTCGGCGGCTTCGGGGACTGAAGCTTTCTTT
TRBJ2-3 TRBD2 few TRBV6-2/TRBV6-3 CASSYRASGDGTDTQYF TGTGCCAGCAGTTACAGGGCTAGCGGAGATGGCACAGATACGCAGTATTTT
TRBJ1-5 NA many TRBV6-2/TRBV6-3 CATVNYGNQPQHF TGTGCCACTGTTAATTATGGCAATCAGCCCCAGCATTTT
TRBJ1-2 TRBD1 many TRBV19 CASSATGTGSRPNYGYTF TGTGCCAGTAGTGCGACCGGGACAGGGAGTAGGCCTAACTATGGCTACACCTTC
TRBJ2-3 NA many TRBV4-3 CASSHGRETTDTQYF TGCGCCAGCAGCCACGGACGGGAGACCACAGATACGCAGTATTTT
TRBJ2-5 TRBD2 many TRBV7-2 CASSSGAGGPQETQYF TGTGCCAGCAGCTCGGGGGCGGGGGGGCCCCAAGAGACCCAGTACTTC
TRBJ1-4 NA few TRBV20-1 CSAREPRQTNEKLFF TGCAGTGCTAGAGAACCCCGGCAAACTAATGAAAAACTGTTTTTT
TRBJ2-1 TRBD1 many TRBV6-2/TRBV6-3 CASSYPGQGHNEQFF TGTGCCAGCAGTTACCCTGGACAGGGACACAATGAGCAGTTCTTC
TRBJ2-3 NA NA TRBV29-1 CSAAAGTQYF TGCAGCGCCGCGGCGGGTACGCAGTATTTT
TRBJ2-1 NA many TRBV9 CASSVGVSSYNEQFF TGTGCCAGCAGCGTAGGGGTGAGCTCCTACAATGAGCAGTTCTTC
TRBJ2-5 TRBD2 few TRBV7-8 CASSLEGGGGLGKTQYF TGTGCCAGCAGCTTAGAGGGGGGCGGGGGGCTTGGGAAGACCCAGTACTTC
TRBJ1-5 NA many TRBV7-2 CASSPGTYQPQHF TGTGCCAGCAGCCCCGGGACTTATCAGCCCCAGCATTTT
TRBJ2-6 NA many TRBV19 CASSTQTYNVLTF TGTGCCAGTAGTACCCAAACTTACAACGTCCTGACTTTC
TRBJ1-6 NA many TRBV7-2 CASSSVNSPLHF TGTGCCAGCAGCTCTGTCAATTCACCCCTCCACTTT
TRBJ2-1 TRBD2 many TRBV7-6 CASSLEGSGRASTYNEQFF TGTGCCAGCAGCTTAGAGGGTAGCGGGAGGGCCTCAACCTACAATGAGCAGTTCTTC
TRBJ1-4 NA NA TRBV7-9 CASSWRGPNEKLFF TGTGCCAGCAGCTGGAGGGGACCTAATGAAAAACTGTTTTTT
TRBJ2-7 NA many TRBV20-1 CSARERLDTYEQYF TGCAGTGCTAGAGAGAGACTAGATACTTACGAGCAGTACTTC
TRBJ2-6 NA many TRBV4-3 CASSPHGRDAVLSGANVLTF TGCGCCAGCAGCCCCCATGGCAGGGACGCCGTCCTCTCTGGGGCCAACGTCCTGACTTTC
TRBJ2-1 NA many TRBV7-3 CASSATGHEQFF TGTGCCAGCAGCGCGACAGGTCATGAGCAGTTCTTC
TRBJ1-1 NA few TRBV19 CASSARSESTEAFF TGTGCCAGTAGTGCCCGGAGCGAAAGCACTGAAGCTTTCTTT
TRBJ2-3 NA NA TRBV4-2 CASSQESAPRVDTQYF TGTGCCAGCAGCCAAGAAAGCGCCCCCCGCGTGGATACGCAGTATTTT
TRBJ2-4 TRBD1 NA TRBV20-1 CSAGRQGLSIQYF TGCAGTGCTGGAAGACAGGGGCTGAGCATTCAGTACTTC
TRBJ2-1 NA many TRBV7-3 CASSLRRQGEQFF TGTGCCAGCAGCTTAAGACGGCAGGGTGAGCAGTTCTTC
TRBJ1-1 NA many TRBV7-9 CASSLSDRNTEAFF TGTGCCAGCAGCTTATCCGACAGGAACACTGAAGCTTTCTTT
TRBJ1-1 NA many TRBV19 CASTFGGLNTEAFF TGTGCCAGTACCTTTGGGGGGCTGAACACTGAAGCTTTCTTT
TRBJ1-5 NA few TRBV28 CASSQELSNQPQHF TGTGCCAGCAGCCAAGAACTTAGCAATCAGCCCCAGCATTTT
TRBJ2-4 TRBD2 many TRBV2 CASSNSGGVAKNIQYF TGTGCCAGCAGTAATAGCGGGGGAGTAGCCAAAAACATTCAGTACTTC
TRBJ1-1 NA many TRBV7-2 CASSLGPGNTEAFF TGTGCCAGCAGCTTAGGCCCAGGTAACACTGAAGCTTTCTTT
TRBJ2-7 TRBD2 many TRBV15 CATKDGGASYEQYF TGTGCCACCAAAGACGGGGGGGCCTCCTACGAGCAGTACTTC
TRBJ2-7 TRBD1 NA TRBV6-8 CASSPGQGGLYEQYF TGTGCCAGCAGCCCTGGACAGGGCGGGCTCTACGAGCAGTACTTC
TRBJ1-1 NA NA TRBV7-9 CASGSTGNTEAFF TGTGCCAGCGGTAGCACAGGGAACACTGAAGCTTTCTTT
TRBJ2-1 NA many TRBV7-2 CASSLVSGQFYNEQFF TGTGCCAGCAGCTTAGTCAGCGGACAATTCTACAATGAGCAGTTCTTC
TRBJ2-2 TRBD1 many TRBV7-8 CASSLDRANTGELFF TGTGCCAGCAGCTTGGACAGGGCGAACACCGGGGAGCTGTTTTTT
TRBJ2-1 NA many TRBV12-5 CASGRKQGLEQFF TGTGCTAGTGGTCGCAAACAGGGTCTTGAGCAGTTCTTC
TRBJ2-3 NA many TRBV19 CASSIDAHHPPGRYF TGTGCCAGTAGTATAGATGCTCACCACCCACCTGGACGGTATTTT
TRBJ2-5 TRBD2 many TRBV4-2 CASSGTSGGQETQYF TGTGCCAGCAGCGGAACTAGCGGGGGACAAGAGACCCAGTACTTC